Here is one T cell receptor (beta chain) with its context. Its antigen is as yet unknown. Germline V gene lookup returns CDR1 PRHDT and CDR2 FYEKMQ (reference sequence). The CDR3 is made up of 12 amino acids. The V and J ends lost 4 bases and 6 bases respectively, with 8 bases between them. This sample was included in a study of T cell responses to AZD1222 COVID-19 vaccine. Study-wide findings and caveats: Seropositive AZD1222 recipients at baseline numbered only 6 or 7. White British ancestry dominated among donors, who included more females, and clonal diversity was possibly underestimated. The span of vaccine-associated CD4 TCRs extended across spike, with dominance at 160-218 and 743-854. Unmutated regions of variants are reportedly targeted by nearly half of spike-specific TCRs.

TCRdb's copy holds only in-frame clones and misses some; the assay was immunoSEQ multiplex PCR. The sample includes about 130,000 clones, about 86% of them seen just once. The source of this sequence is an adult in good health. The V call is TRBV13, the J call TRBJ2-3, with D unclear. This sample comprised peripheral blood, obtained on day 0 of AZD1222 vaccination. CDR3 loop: CASSSQADTQYF. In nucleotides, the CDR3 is TGTGCCAGCAGCTCTCAAGCTGATACGCAGTATTTT.